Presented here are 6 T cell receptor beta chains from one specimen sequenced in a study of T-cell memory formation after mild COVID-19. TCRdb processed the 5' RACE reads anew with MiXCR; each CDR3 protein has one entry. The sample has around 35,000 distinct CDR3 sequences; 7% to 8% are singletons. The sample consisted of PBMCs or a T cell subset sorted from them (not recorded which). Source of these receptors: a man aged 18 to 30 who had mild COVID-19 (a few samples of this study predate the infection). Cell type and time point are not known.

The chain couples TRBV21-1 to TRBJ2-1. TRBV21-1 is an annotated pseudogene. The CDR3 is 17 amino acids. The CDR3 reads CASSKVWESCSYNEQFF. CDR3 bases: TGTGCCAGCAGCAAAGTGTGGGAAAGTTGCTCCTACAATGAGCAGTTCTTC.

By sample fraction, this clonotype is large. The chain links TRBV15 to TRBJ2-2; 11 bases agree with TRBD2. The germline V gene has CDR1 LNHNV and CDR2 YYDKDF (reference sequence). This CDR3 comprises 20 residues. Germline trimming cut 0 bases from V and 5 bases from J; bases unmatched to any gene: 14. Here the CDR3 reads CATSRDVEVLASGGTGELFF. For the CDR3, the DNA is TGTGCCACCAGCAGAGATGTAGAGGTGTTGGCTAGCGGGGGGACCGGGGAGCTGTTTTTT.

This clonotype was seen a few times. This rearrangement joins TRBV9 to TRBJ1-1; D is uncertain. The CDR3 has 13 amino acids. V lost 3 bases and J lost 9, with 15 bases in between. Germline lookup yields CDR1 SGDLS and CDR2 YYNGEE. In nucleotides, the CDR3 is TGTGCCAGCAGCGCCGGGGTGAAGTCCAAAGCTTTCTTT. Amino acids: CASSAGVKSKAFF.

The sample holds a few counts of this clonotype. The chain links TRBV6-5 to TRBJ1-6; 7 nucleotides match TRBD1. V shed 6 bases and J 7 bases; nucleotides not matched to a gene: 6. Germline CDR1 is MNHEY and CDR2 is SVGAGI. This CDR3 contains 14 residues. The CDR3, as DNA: TGTGCCAGCAGACCGACAGGGAGGAATTCACCCCTCCACTTT. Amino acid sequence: CASRPTGRNSPLHF.

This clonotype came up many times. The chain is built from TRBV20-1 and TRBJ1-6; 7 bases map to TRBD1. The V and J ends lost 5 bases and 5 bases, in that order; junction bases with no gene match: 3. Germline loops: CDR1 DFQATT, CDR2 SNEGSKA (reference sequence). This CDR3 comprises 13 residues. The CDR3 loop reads CSAVTGNNSPLHF. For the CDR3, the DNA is TGCAGTGCTGTGACAGGGAATAATTCACCCCTCCACTTT.

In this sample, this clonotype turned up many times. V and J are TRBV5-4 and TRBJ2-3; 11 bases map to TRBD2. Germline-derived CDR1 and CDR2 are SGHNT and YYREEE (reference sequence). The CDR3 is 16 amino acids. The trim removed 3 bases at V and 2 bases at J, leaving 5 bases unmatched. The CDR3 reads CASSSGLAGLTDTQYF. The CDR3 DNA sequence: TGTGCCAGCAGCTCCGGACTAGCGGGCCTCACAGATACGCAGTATTTT.